These 20 T cell receptor beta chains came from one sample sequenced in a study of prognosis after radiotherapy for stage I lung cancer. TCR beta CDR3 was amplified from genomic DNA by two-round multiplex PCR. For every TRBV and TRBJ gene, a specific primer was used in first-round PCR. A single record per CDR3 protein comes from TCRdb applying MiXCR to the multiplex PCR reads. This repertoire shows some 35,000 distinct CDR3 sequences, 30% to 35% found once; its top ten account for roughly 15%. Sequencing used PBMCs, obtained before or after stereotactic body radiation therapy (not recorded which). The receptors stem from a donor over 45 with non-small cell lung cancer.

This clonotype was picked up many times. This sequence joins TRBV28 and TRBJ2-5; D perhaps matches TRBD1 (5 bases). Trimming shortened V by 2 bases and J by 4 bases, and 5 bases separated the two germline ends. From germline, CDR1 is MDHEN and CDR2 SYDVKM. This CDR3 is 12 amino acids long. Here the CDR3 DNA reads TGTGCCAGCAGTTTAAGGGGAGAGACCCAGTACTTC. Its translation: CASSLRGETQYF.

Turning to this clonotype: A far larger clone is only one base removed, so a read error is likely. The chain uses TRBV6-4 and TRBJ2-1, with 12 bases fitting TRBD2. The germline V gene has CDR1 MRHNA and CDR2 SNTAGT. The CDR3 is 17 residues long. CDR3 bases: TGTGCCAGCAGTTACCCACTAGCGGGAGGCCCCGGCAATGAGCACTTCTTC. Encoded protein: CASSYPLAGGPGNEHFF.

This clonotype came up many times. V is TRBV2 and J is TRBJ2-7, with 7 bases that match TRBD1. The CDR3 runs 12 residues. Germline V lookup: CDR1 SNHLY, CDR2 FYNNEI. J lost 6 bases, V lost 6 bases, and 5 bases had no gene match. CDR3 DNA sequence: TGTGCCAGCAGAGAATCAGGGGGCGAGCAGTACTTC. This sequence encodes CASRESGGEQYF.

This clonotype was observed many times. The chain has TRBV28 and TRBJ2-1; no reliable D call. V lost 7 bases and J lost 10, with 11 bases in between. CDR3 length: 11 amino acids. The germline V gene encodes CDR1 MDHEN and CDR2 SYDVKM. The DNA of the CDR3 is TGTGCCAGCAAGATACGACGGGAGCAGTTCTTC. Translating it yields CASKIRREQFF.

This clonotype was found many times. The V and J genes are TRBV24-1 and TRBJ1-5; D might be TRBD1 (5 bases). With 3 bases removed from V and 6 bases from J, the gap between germline ends came to 8 bases. CDR3 length: 13 amino acids. Germline V gives CDR1 KGHDR, CDR2 SFDVKD. The CDR3 nucleotides are TGTGCCACCAGTGATAGTGGGGCTCAGCCCCAGCATTTT. Translating it yields CATSDSGAQPQHF.

Ten or more counts support this clonotype. The J gene is TRBJ1-4, the V gene TRBV19; 8 nucleotides line up with TRBD1. CDR3 size: 16 residues. Germline V gene lookup returns CDR1 LNHDA and CDR2 SQIVND (reference sequence). V lost 4 bases, J lost 2 bases, and 6 bases stayed unmatched. CDR3 in amino acids: CASSTKGQGTNEKLFF. The CDR3 nucleotides are TGTGCCAGTAGTACCAAAGGACAGGGCACTAATGAAAAACTGTTTTTT.

This clonotype was seen many times. The rearrangement uses TRBV27 and TRBJ2-3, with 9 bases aligning to TRBD2. CDR3 length: 16 residues. V gave up 5 bases and J gave up 4 bases; unmatched junction bases: 10. The germline V gene has CDR1 MNHEY and CDR2 SMNVEV (reference sequence). This chain's CDR3 is CASSLYNSGSSDTQYF. The CDR3, as DNA: TGTGCCAGCAGTCTCTACAATAGCGGGAGTTCAGATACGCAGTATTTT.

The rearrangement joins TRBV2 to TRBJ2-4, with 8 bases lining up with TRBD2. Germline V gives CDR1 SNHLY, CDR2 FYNNEI. J gave up 7 bases and V 5 bases, and 10 bases lay outside the gene matches. The CDR3 extends over 15 amino acids. The DNA for the CDR3 is TGTGCCAGCAGTCCCTCGGGGGGGGGGGGCAACATTCAGTACTTC. It specifies CASSPSGGGGNIQYF. Full variable domain (missing parts from reference TRBV2 and TRBJ2-4): EPEVTQTPSHQVTQMGQEVILRCVPISNHLYFYWYRQILGQKVEFLVSFYNNEISEKSEIFDDQFSVERPDGSNFTLKIRSTKLEDSAMYFCASSPSGGGGNIQYFGAGTRLSVL.

This clonotype was recorded many times. J is TRBJ1-2 and V is TRBV25-1; tentative D call: TRBD1 (6 bases). The CDR3 totals 13 residues. Looked up from germline, CDR1 is MGHDK and CDR2 is SYGVNS. Trimming took off 6 bases at V and 4 bases at J, with 12 bases between the two ends. CDR3 sequence (DNA): TGTGCCAGCAGCAAGGACAGTTCCTATGGCTACACCTTC. Amino acids: CASSKDSSYGYTF.

There are many counts of this clonotype. V usage is TRBV4-1 and J usage is TRBJ1-2; 9 bases line up with TRBD1. Trimming cost V 2 bases and J 3 bases; bases outside gene matches: 4. The CDR3 covers 15 residues. Germline CDR1 and CDR2: MGHRA and YSYEKL. CDR3 loop: CASSQTGGRDYGYTF. The CDR3, as DNA: TGCGCCAGCAGCCAAACAGGGGGCCGTGACTATGGCTACACCTTC.

Comments on this clonotype: At one end, the junction sequence differs from germline, possibly due to a read error. The chain uses TRBV11-3 and TRBJ1-2; tentative D call: TRBD1 (5 bases). Germline loops: CDR1 SGHNT, CDR2 YENEEA. This CDR3 comprises 15 residues. This CDR3 is CVSSPRSGQDYGYTF. The DNA of the CDR3 is TGTGTCAGCAGCCCCCGGTCAGGGCAGGACTATGGCTACACCTTC.

In the case of this clonotype: This may stem from a read error, because a much larger clone lies one nucleotide away. The CDR3 end shows no conserved phenylalanine or tryptophan, and so a read error is likely. V usage is TRBV11-3 and J usage is TRBJ2-7, with 7 bases matching TRBD1. Trimming at V came to 5 bases and at J to 2 bases, leaving 6 bases not matched to a gene. This CDR3 has 14 residues. Germline V gives CDR1 SGHNT, CDR2 YENEEA. The CDR3 DNA is TGTGCCAGCAGCCCGCGACAGGGCCCCTACGAGCAGTACCTC. Protein sequence: CASSPRQGPYEQYL.

This clonotype has at least ten counts. V usage is TRBV10-3 and J usage is TRBJ2-2, with D possibly TRBD2 on 6 matching bases. The V end was cut by 11 bases, the J end by 3 bases, with 16 bases between. The V gene's germline CDR1 is ENHRY and CDR2 SYGVKD. This CDR3 spans 14 amino acids. This chain's CDR3 is CAFNSSDYTGELFF. The CDR3, as DNA: TGTGCCTTCAACTCTAGCGACTACACCGGGGAGCTGTTTTTT.

By frequency in the sample, this clonotype is medium-sized. This chain links TRBV6-4 with TRBJ2-3; D possibly corresponds to TRBD2 (5 bases). Per the germline V gene, CDR1 is MRHNA and CDR2 is SNTAGT. V lost 8 bases, J lost 1 base, and 10 bases lay in between. The CDR3 sequence is 13 residues long. This CDR3 is CASRRTGTDTQYF. CDR3 nucleotide sequence: TGTGCCAGCCGGAGGACGGGCACAGATACGCAGTATTTT.

This clonotype showed up many times. In DNA, the CDR3 is TGTGCCAGCAGTGTGAACAGGGGGGAGGTATCTGGCGAGCAGTACTTC. It specifies CASSVNRGEVSGEQYF. The rearrangement joins TRBV2 to TRBJ2-7; TRBD1 matches at 8 bases. After removal of 4 bases from V and 6 bases from J, the junction contained 14 bases not matched to a gene. The CDR3 contains 16 residues. The V gene's germline CDR1 is SNHLY and CDR2 FYNNEI.

This clonotype was detected many times. The chain carries TRBV6-2 or TRBV6-3 and TRBJ1-1, with D perhaps matching TRBD1 (6 bases). This CDR3 region has 15 residues. CDR1 and CDR2 from the germline V gene are MNHEY and SVGEGT. V lost 5 bases to trimming and J lost 5 bases, with 18 bases between them. The CDR3, as DNA: TGTGCCAGCAGTGACCCGGGACAAAGGCAAACTGAAGCTTTCTTT. Amino acids: CASSDPGQRQTEAFF.

This sequence joins TRBV20-1 and TRBJ2-4; a possible D gene is TRBD1 (7 bases). V was pared by 3 bases and J by 0 bases, with 18 bases between. There are 17 residues in the CDR3. Germline-derived CDR1 and CDR2 are DFQATT and SNEGSKA (reference sequence). This chain's CDR3 is CSASWAGGTLAKNIQYF. In nucleotides, the CDR3 is TGCAGTGCTAGTTGGGCAGGGGGGACTCTAGCCAAAAACATTCAGTACTTC.

This clonotype occurred many times. This chain links TRBV19 with TRBJ1-1; 7 bases match TRBD1. The CDR3 covers 13 residues. The junction had 4 bases not matched to a gene; V was cut back by 5 bases and J by 4 bases. CDR1 and CDR2 (germline): LNHDA, SQIVND (reference sequence). CDR3 region: CASSSNRGTEAFF. In DNA form, the CDR3 reads TGTGCCAGTAGTTCCAACAGGGGCACTGAAGCTTTCTTT.

This clonotype was seen many times. The CDR3 DNA sequence: TGTGCCAGCAGTTCGCCCCAGCGGAACTACAATGAGCAGTTCTTC. Amino acid sequence: CASSSPQRNYNEQFF. The chain carries TRBV6-2 or TRBV6-3 and TRBJ2-1; D may be TRBD2 (5 bases). V was cut by 4 bases and J by 3 bases, with 13 bases left in between. Germline CDR1 is MNHEY and CDR2 is SVGEGT. The CDR3 extends over 15 amino acids.

As concerns this clonotype: A far larger clone is just one base off, so this is likely a read error. The chain uses TRBV6-4 and TRBJ1-5; no firm D call. The CDR3 has 15 amino acids. Looked up from germline, CDR1 is MRHNA and CDR2 is SNTAGT. The V end was cut by 6 bases, the J end by 3 bases, with 15 bases between. Here the CDR3 DNA reads TGTGCCAGCAGAACAGAAGATTTTTACAATCAGCCCCAGCATTTT. It codes for CASRTEDFYNQPQHF.